The rows below give T cell receptor beta chains drawn from one sample of a study of blood T cell repertoires in COVID-19. The repertoire was sequenced with immunoSEQ multiplex PCR; TCRdb's copy has only in-frame clones and lacks some. The repertoire consists of fewer than 200,000 clones, with 89% occurring once and the leading ten covering approximately 2%. Sequencing used peripheral blood. The receptors shown here come from a man aged 18 to 35 who had recovered from COVID-19. Each CDR3 is given with its conserved first and last residue. Fields, in order: clone size, J gene, V gene, D gene, CDR3 DNA, CDR3 protein. The D gene is left open where the match is weak. Some rows mark clone size as missing; the rest say once, few, many or name a class of expanded clone.

clone size: .; J gene: TRBJ1-2; V gene: TRBV6-2/TRBV6-3; D gene: TRBD1; CDR3 DNA: TGTGCCAGCAGTAAACGGACAGGGGGCCTCGATGGCTACACCTTC; CDR3 protein: CASSKRTGGLDGYTF
clone size: .; J gene: TRBJ1-1; V gene: TRBV6-5; D gene: .; CDR3 DNA: TGTGCCAGCATGTCGGGCACTGAAGCTTTCTTT; CDR3 protein: CASMSGTEAFF
clone size: .; J gene: TRBJ1-5; V gene: TRBV5-8; D gene: TRBD1; CDR3 DNA: TGTGCCAGCAGCTCCAGGGGGACTCAGCCCCAGCATTTT; CDR3 protein: CASSSRGTQPQHF
clone size: .; J gene: TRBJ1-5; V gene: TRBV15; D gene: .; CDR3 DNA: TGTGCCACCCCCTTGAGGGTAAAGAAGCCCCAGCATTTT; CDR3 protein: CATPLRVKKPQHF
clone size: .; J gene: TRBJ2-7; V gene: TRBV6-5; D gene: .; CDR3 DNA: TGTGCCAGCAGCATGGACCGACTAGTTAGCGAGCAGTACTTC; CDR3 protein: CASSMDRLVSEQYF
clone size: .; J gene: TRBJ1-2; V gene: TRBV18; D gene: .; CDR3 DNA: TGTGCCAGCTCACCTAAAGACAGAAAAAATGGAGATGGCTACACCTTC; CDR3 protein: CASSPKDRKNGDGYTF
clone size: .; J gene: TRBJ2-7; V gene: TRBV4-1; D gene: TRBD1; CDR3 DNA: TGCGCCAGCAGCCAAGGACGACAGGGGGGCCGATCCTACGAGCAGTACTTC; CDR3 protein: CASSQGRQGGRSYEQYF
clone size: .; J gene: TRBJ2-3; V gene: TRBV9; D gene: .; CDR3 DNA: TGTGCCAGCAGCCTACTTCCGGAGGGCCAAGATACGCAGTATTTT; CDR3 protein: CASSLLPEGQDTQYF
clone size: .; J gene: TRBJ2-7; V gene: TRBV10-3; D gene: .; CDR3 DNA: TGTGCCATCAGTGACGGTAGCTCCTACGAGCAGTACTTC; CDR3 protein: CAISDGSSYEQYF
clone size: .; J gene: TRBJ2-5; V gene: TRBV19; D gene: .; CDR3 DNA: TGTGCCAGTAGTAATGCTGGGGCTGGGACCCAGTACTTC; CDR3 protein: CASSNAGAGTQYF
clone size: .; J gene: TRBJ2-1; V gene: TRBV5-1; D gene: TRBD2; CDR3 DNA: TGCGCCTCTTCAGGCGGGGGGGGTCGTGAGCAGTTCTTC; CDR3 protein: CASSGGGGREQFF
clone size: .; J gene: TRBJ1-1; V gene: TRBV6-2/TRBV6-3; D gene: .; CDR3 DNA: TGTGCCAGCAGCCCCAGGGGTGCAGGGCAAGCTTTCTTT; CDR3 protein: CASSPRGAGQAFF
clone size: few; J gene: TRBJ2-7; V gene: TRBV29-1; D gene: .; CDR3 DNA: TGCAGCGTTGAAGAGGCAGGAAGCGGGCAGTACTTC; CDR3 protein: CSVEEAGSGQYF
clone size: .; J gene: TRBJ2-7; V gene: TRBV6-1; D gene: TRBD1; CDR3 DNA: TGTGCCAGCAGTGAAGGTAGGGGGCTGTACGAGCAGTACTTC; CDR3 protein: CASSEGRGLYEQYF
clone size: .; J gene: TRBJ2-1; V gene: TRBV27; D gene: TRBD2; CDR3 DNA: TGTGCCAGCAGCCCGACCGGGACTAGCGGAAACAATGAGCAGTTCTTC; CDR3 protein: CASSPTGTSGNNEQFF
clone size: .; J gene: TRBJ2-2; V gene: TRBV5-6; D gene: .; CDR3 DNA: TGTGCCAGCAAGGGAGCCGCAAGTAGGTCCGGGGAGCTGTTTTTT; CDR3 protein: CASKGAASRSGELFF
clone size: .; J gene: TRBJ2-1; V gene: TRBV24-1; D gene: TRBD1; CDR3 DNA: TGTGCCACCGGTACAGGGGGTTTGGGTGAGCAGTTCTTC; CDR3 protein: CATGTGGLGEQFF
clone size: .; J gene: TRBJ2-1; V gene: TRBV19; D gene: TRBD1; CDR3 DNA: TGTGCCAGTAGTATAGGACAGGGGGCGAAGAACAATGAGCAGTTCTTC; CDR3 protein: CASSIGQGAKNNEQFF
clone size: .; J gene: TRBJ1-1; V gene: TRBV7-9; D gene: TRBD1; CDR3 DNA: TGTGCCAGCAGCCGCGGACAGGGGCAAGTGAACACTGAAGCTTTCTTT; CDR3 protein: CASSRGQGQVNTEAFF
clone size: once; J gene: TRBJ2-1; V gene: TRBV28; D gene: TRBD2; CDR3 DNA: TGTGCCAGCAGTTTACAGAGGCTAGCGGGAGACAATGAGCAGTTCTTC; CDR3 protein: CASSLQRLAGDNEQFF
clone size: once; J gene: TRBJ2-7; V gene: TRBV6-2/TRBV6-3; D gene: .; CDR3 DNA: TGTGCCAGCAGTTACTCTGACAGTCGTTACGAGCAGTACTTC; CDR3 protein: CASSYSDSRYEQYF
clone size: .; J gene: TRBJ1-4; V gene: TRBV6-1; D gene: TRBD1; CDR3 DNA: TGTGCCAGCAGATCGACAGGGGGCGGTGAAAAACTGTTTTTT; CDR3 protein: CASRSTGGGEKLFF
clone size: .; J gene: TRBJ2-3; V gene: TRBV11-2; D gene: TRBD2; CDR3 DNA: TGTGCCAGCAGCTCAGGGACTAGCGGGAGAACCACAGATACGCAGTATTTT; CDR3 protein: CASSSGTSGRTTDTQYF
clone size: .; J gene: TRBJ2-2; V gene: TRBV28; D gene: .; CDR3 DNA: TGTGCCAGCCAAACTCGGACTGGGAAAGGGATTAACACCGGGGAGCTGTTTTTT; CDR3 protein: CASQTRTGKGINTGELFF
clone size: .; J gene: TRBJ2-5; V gene: TRBV27; D gene: TRBD1; CDR3 DNA: TGTGCCAGCAGTTTAAGGGACAGAAGGGGAGAGACCCAGTACTTC; CDR3 protein: CASSLRDRRGETQYF
clone size: .; J gene: TRBJ1-5; V gene: TRBV6-5; D gene: .; CDR3 DNA: TGTGCCAGCAGCCCAGGGAGGAATCAGCCCCAGCATTTT; CDR3 protein: CASSPGRNQPQHF
clone size: once; J gene: TRBJ2-2; V gene: TRBV25-1; D gene: .; CDR3 DNA: TGTGCCAGCAGTCCCCCTCTCGAGGAGCCGAAGCTGTTTTTT; CDR3 protein: CASSPPLEEPKLFF
clone size: .; J gene: TRBJ1-2; V gene: TRBV7-7; D gene: TRBD1; CDR3 DNA: TGTGCTAGCATCGGGACAGGGGACGACTTTTCCTATGGCTACACCTTC; CDR3 protein: CASIGTGDDFSYGYTF
clone size: .; J gene: TRBJ2-1; V gene: TRBV4-1; D gene: TRBD2; CDR3 DNA: TGCGCCAGCAGCCGGGATAGCGGGAGGGCCGTGGATGAGCAGTTCTTC; CDR3 protein: CASSRDSGRAVDEQFF
clone size: .; J gene: TRBJ2-7; V gene: TRBV2; D gene: .; CDR3 DNA: TGTGCCAGCAGTGTTGTCGGCGAGCAGTACTTC; CDR3 protein: CASSVVGEQYF
clone size: .; J gene: TRBJ2-3; V gene: TRBV6-2/TRBV6-3; D gene: TRBD2; CDR3 DNA: TGTGCCAGCAGCGCGACTAGCGGGAGATCTGATACGCAGTATTTT; CDR3 protein: CASSATSGRSDTQYF
clone size: .; J gene: TRBJ2-7; V gene: TRBV29-1; D gene: TRBD2; CDR3 DNA: TGCAGCGGCACTAGCGGCTACGAGCAGTACTTC; CDR3 protein: CSGTSGYEQYF
clone size: .; J gene: TRBJ1-5; V gene: TRBV10-3; D gene: .; CDR3 DNA: TGTGCCATTACAGGGTACAGCAATCAGCCCCAGCATTTT; CDR3 protein: CAITGYSNQPQHF
clone size: .; J gene: TRBJ2-2; V gene: TRBV19; D gene: TRBD1; CDR3 DNA: TGTGCCAGTAGTGGCCGGACAGGGGCGAACACCGGGGAGCTGTTTTTT; CDR3 protein: CASSGRTGANTGELFF
clone size: .; J gene: TRBJ1-5; V gene: TRBV10-1; D gene: TRBD1; CDR3 DNA: TGCGCCAGCAGTGAGCCTGATCCGGGACAGGGGGCAAATCAGCCCCAGCATTTT; CDR3 protein: CASSEPDPGQGANQPQHF
clone size: .; J gene: TRBJ2-3; V gene: TRBV4-3; D gene: .; CDR3 DNA: TGCGCCAGCAGCCAAGGAGGCGGGAGCACAGATACGCAGTATTTT; CDR3 protein: CASSQGGGSTDTQYF
clone size: .; J gene: TRBJ2-3; V gene: TRBV7-2; D gene: .; CDR3 DNA: TGTGCCAGCAGCTTAGACAGGGCTAGCACAGATACGCAGTATTTT; CDR3 protein: CASSLDRASTDTQYF
clone size: .; J gene: TRBJ2-7; V gene: TRBV2; D gene: TRBD2; CDR3 DNA: TGTGCCAGCCGGGGACTAGCGGGAGAAAGCGGCGAGCAGTACTTC; CDR3 protein: CASRGLAGESGEQYF
clone size: few; J gene: TRBJ1-2; V gene: TRBV28; D gene: TRBD1; CDR3 DNA: TGTGCCAGCAGCCTGGGACAGCACTATGGCTACACCTTC; CDR3 protein: CASSLGQHYGYTF
clone size: .; J gene: TRBJ2-3; V gene: TRBV10-3; D gene: TRBD1; CDR3 DNA: TGTGCCATCAGTGATAGCCAGGGGGCAGATACGCAGTATTTT; CDR3 protein: CAISDSQGADTQYF
clone size: .; J gene: TRBJ2-1; V gene: TRBV4-3; D gene: TRBD1; CDR3 DNA: TGCGCCAGCAGCCAAGGACAGGGAAGCTACAATGAGCAGTTCTTC; CDR3 protein: CASSQGQGSYNEQFF
clone size: once; J gene: TRBJ2-1; V gene: TRBV2; D gene: TRBD1; CDR3 DNA: TGTGCCAGCAGCCCCGACAGGGTGGTCTACAATGAGCAGTTCTTC; CDR3 protein: CASSPDRVVYNEQFF
clone size: .; J gene: TRBJ2-2; V gene: TRBV6-5; D gene: .; CDR3 DNA: TGTGCCAGCAGTTACTCGACACAGGGCGTCGGGGAGCTGTTTTTT; CDR3 protein: CASSYSTQGVGELFF
clone size: .; J gene: TRBJ2-5; V gene: TRBV19; D gene: TRBD2; CDR3 DNA: TGTGCCAGTAGCCATGAGCTTGTGGCGGGAGGGGCCTCAGAGACCCAGTACTTC; CDR3 protein: CASSHELVAGGASETQYF
clone size: few; J gene: TRBJ2-7; V gene: TRBV6-6; D gene: TRBD1; CDR3 DNA: TGTGCCAGCAGTTCCGGGACAGGGTTAATCGAGCAGTACTTC; CDR3 protein: CASSSGTGLIEQYF
clone size: .; J gene: TRBJ2-2; V gene: TRBV5-4; D gene: TRBD1; CDR3 DNA: TGTGCCAGCACCCGATGGCAGGGGGTGAACACCGGGGAGCTGTTTTTT; CDR3 protein: CASTRWQGVNTGELFF
clone size: .; J gene: TRBJ2-2; V gene: TRBV7-6; D gene: .; CDR3 DNA: TGTGCCAGCAGCTTATGGTCTCGGGGACTGTCGAACACCGGGGAGCTGTTTTTT; CDR3 protein: CASSLWSRGLSNTGELFF
clone size: .; J gene: TRBJ1-3; V gene: TRBV6-5; D gene: .; CDR3 DNA: TGTGCCAGCAGTTCCCACGGGGTCCAAGGAAACACCATATATTTT; CDR3 protein: CASSSHGVQGNTIYF
clone size: .; J gene: TRBJ2-7; V gene: TRBV10-3; D gene: TRBD2; CDR3 DNA: TGTGCCATCAGTGAGTCGTTAGCGGGACGTCGAGGCGCCTCCTACGAGCAGTACTTC; CDR3 protein: CAISESLAGRRGASYEQYF
clone size: .; J gene: TRBJ2-1; V gene: TRBV19; D gene: .; CDR3 DNA: TGTGCCAGCTGCTTAAGCGGGTCCGCCTACAATGAGCAGTTCTTC; CDR3 protein: CASCLSGSAYNEQFF
clone size: once; J gene: TRBJ1-4; V gene: TRBV2; D gene: .; CDR3 DNA: TGTGCCAGCAATACCGGGAGGGGGAATGAAAAACTGTTTTTT; CDR3 protein: CASNTGRGNEKLFF
clone size: few; J gene: TRBJ1-1; V gene: TRBV28; D gene: .; CDR3 DNA: TGTGCCAGCAGTCTGGCCCCGGGCACTGAAGCTTTCTTT; CDR3 protein: CASSLAPGTEAFF
clone size: .; J gene: TRBJ2-7; V gene: TRBV24-1; D gene: .; CDR3 DNA: TGTGCCACCAGTGATAGGACGGCAGGGGGGTCCTACGAGCAGTACTTC; CDR3 protein: CATSDRTAGGSYEQYF